One sample yielded the 29 T cell receptor beta chains listed below, sequenced in a study of blood T cell repertoires in COVID-19. Data came from immunoSEQ multiplex PCR; TCRdb stores just in-frame clones and leaves some out. This table has 150,000 to 200,000 clones, around 83% appearing once. The sequencing sample was made of peripheral blood. These receptors were collected from a middle-aged woman with acute or convalescent COVID-19.

The gene calls are TRBV27 and TRBJ2-4; 8 bases agree with TRBD1. The V gene end was trimmed by 8 bases and the J gene end by 3 bases; junction bases not matched to a gene: 12. This CDR3 region has 16 residues. The germline CDR1 and CDR2 sequences are MNHEY and SMNVEV (reference sequence). The CDR3 protein is CASGWADRGDKNIQYF. CDR3 coding DNA: TGTGCCAGCGGTTGGGCAGACAGGGGTGACAAAAACATTCAGTACTTC.

The gene calls are TRBV7-3 and TRBJ1-1; 7 nucleotides align to TRBD1. Germline V lookup: CDR1 SGHTA, CDR2 FQGTGA. Trimming cost V 5 bases and J 7 bases; bases outside gene matches: 10. This CDR3 spans 14 amino acids. CDR3 DNA: TGTGCCAGCAGCCCGTCCCGGGACAGCCTTGAAGCTTTCTTT. Its protein product is CASSPSRDSLEAFF.

This chain links TRBV6-1 with TRBJ1-1; D ambiguous. Germline loops: CDR1 MNHNS, CDR2 SASEGT. CDR3 size: 16 residues. Trimming stripped 0 bases from V and 5 bases from J, with 16 bases between. The CDR3: CASSEAATGAGTEAFF. The CDR3 DNA reads as TGTGCCAGCAGTGAAGCGGCCACGGGTGCCGGTACTGAAGCTTTCTTT.

This chain connects TRBV5-4 to TRBJ1-1, with a possible D match to TRBD1 (6 bases). The germline V and J ends were trimmed by 5 bases and 5 bases, with 19 bases remaining between them. CDR1 and CDR2 (germline): SGHNT, YYREEE (reference sequence). This CDR3 contains 15 residues. The CDR3 region has the DNA TGTGCCAGCAGGAGGACGTTTACAGGGACAACTGAAGCTTTCTTT. Translated: CASRRTFTGTTEAFF.

The V gene is TRBV6-5, the J gene TRBJ1-5; D ambiguous. V shed 0 bases and J shed 3 bases, with 9 bases lying between them. The CDR3 is made up of 15 amino acids. Germline V gene data show CDR1 as MNHEY and CDR2 as SVGAGI. CDR3 DNA sequence: TGTGCCAGCAGTTACTCGAGAGGGAACAATCAGCCCCAGCATTTT. It codes for CASSYSRGNNQPQHF.

The chain couples TRBV5-1 to TRBJ2-2; D perhaps matches TRBD1 (5 bases). This CDR3 spans 14 amino acids. With 0 bases removed from V and 6 bases from J, the gap between germline ends came to 9 bases. Germline V gene data show CDR1 as SGHRS and CDR2 as YFSETQ. The CDR3 here is CASSLVQVAGELFF. The CDR3 region has the DNA TGCGCCAGCAGCTTGGTACAGGTTGCCGGGGAGCTGTTTTTT.

This clone appeared a few times. The chain recombines TRBV28 with TRBJ1-1, with 7 bases aligning to TRBD1. V was clipped by 6 bases and J by 8 bases; unmatched bases: 9. CDR1 and CDR2 from the germline V gene are MDHEN and SYDVKM. There are 13 residues in the CDR3. The CDR3 DNA reads as TGTGCCAGCAGGAGACAGGGAACTGACGAAGCTTTCTTT. Amino acids: CASRRQGTDEAFF.

This sequence joins TRBV28 and TRBJ1-4; 9 nucleotides agree with TRBD1. V dropped 5 bases and J dropped 7; count of bases not matched to a gene: 5. Per the germline V gene, CDR1 is MDHEN and CDR2 is SYDVKM. The CDR3 contains 14 residues. CDR3 residues: CASSTGGWSEKLFF. The CDR3 DNA reads TGTGCCAGCAGTACAGGGGGCTGGAGTGAAAAACTGTTTTTT.

The chain links TRBV11-2 to TRBJ1-1; D is perhaps TRBD1 (6 bases). The CDR3 totals 13 residues. Germline CDR1 SGHAT, CDR2 FQNNGV. Trimming removed 0 bases at V and 7 bases at J, with 9 bases between. The CDR3 region has the DNA TGTGCCAGCAGCTTAGAGACAGGACGTGAAGCTTTCTTT. As protein: CASSLETGREAFF.

This chain joins TRBV27 and TRBJ2-7; TRBD1 matches 7 bases. The CDR3 has 14 residues. In germline, CDR1 is MNHEY, CDR2 SMNVEV (reference sequence). With V trimmed by 6 bases and J by 3 bases, 8 bases remained unmatched. CDR3 in amino acids: CASSPGTANYEQYF. The CDR3 bases are TGTGCCAGCAGCCCCGGGACAGCGAACTACGAGCAGTACTTC.

A single count supports this clone. The chain couples TRBV24-1 to TRBJ2-3; TRBD1 matches at 10 bases. The CDR3 consists of 15 residues. V gave up 6 bases and J gave up 3 bases; unmatched junction bases: 5. Germline V gives CDR1 KGHDR, CDR2 SFDVKD. The CDR3 region has the DNA TGTGCCACCAGTAGAGACAGGGGGCTGACAGATACGCAGTATTTT. Amino acid sequence: CATSRDRGLTDTQYF.

The chain joins TRBV2 to TRBJ1-6; D ambiguous. The CDR3 contains 12 residues. Germline V CDR1 and CDR2: SNHLY, FYNNEI. V lost 3 bases to trimming and J lost 10 bases, with 7 bases between them. The CDR3 DNA reads TGTGCCAGCAGTGAGGACTTATCACCCCTCCACTTT. Protein product: CASSEDLSPLHF.

The V gene is TRBV7-9, the J gene TRBJ2-1; no firm D call. Germline V gene data show CDR1 as SEHNR and CDR2 as FQNEAQ (reference sequence). With 3 bases removed from V and 10 bases from J, the gap between germline ends came to 10 bases. This CDR3 is built from 12 residues. The CDR3 protein is CASSFTGLEQFF. The CDR3 DNA reads as TGTGCCAGCAGCTTCACGGGTCTGGAGCAGTTCTTC. Full variable domain (missing parts from reference TRBV7-9 and TRBJ2-1): DTGVSQNPRHKITKRGQNVTFRCDPISEHNRLYWYRQTLGQGPEFLTYFQNEAQLEKSRLLSDRFSAERPKGSFSTLEIQRTEQGDSAMYLCASSFTGLEQFFGPGTRLTVL.

This clone has more than one count but fewer than ten. The chain is built from TRBV7-9 and TRBJ2-7, with D possibly TRBD1 on 6 matching bases. Germline CDR1 SEHNR, CDR2 FQNEAQ (reference sequence). This CDR3 contains 15 residues. Trimming stripped 3 bases from V and 4 bases from J, with 16 bases between. CDR3 loop: CASSLQGTGPYEQYF. CDR3 nucleotides: TGTGCCAGCAGCTTGCAAGGCACAGGGCCTTACGAGCAGTACTTC.

This clone was counted only a few times. The V call is TRBV10-3, the J call TRBJ2-2; 16 positions agree with TRBD2. The CDR3 length is 16 residues. Germline V CDR1 and CDR2: ENHRY, SYGVKD. The junction had 7 bases not matched to a gene; V was cut back by 10 bases and J by 5 bases. The CDR3 DNA reads TGTGCCACCGGGACTAGCGGGGGGGATAGGACCGGGGAGCTGTTTTTT. Translation: CATGTSGGDRTGELFF.

The chain employs TRBV7-9 and TRBJ1-3; 7 bases are shared with TRBD1. The CDR3 is 15 residues long. Germline values: CDR1 SEHNR, CDR2 FQNEAQ (reference sequence). Trimming cost V 5 bases and J 0 bases; bases outside gene matches: 4. Written as DNA, the CDR3 is TGTGCCAGCAGCACAGACAGGGCCTCTGGAAACACCATATATTTT. Its translation: CASSTDRASGNTIYF. Based on the CDR3 plus reference TRBV7-9 and TRBJ1-3, the full variable domain is DTGVSQNPRHKITKRGQNVTFRCDPISEHNRLYWYRQTLGQGPEFLTYFQNEAQLEKSRLLSDRFSAERPKGSFSTLEIQRTEQGDSAMYLCASSTDRASGNTIYFGEGSWLTVV.

V is TRBV7-9 and J is TRBJ1-3; maybe TRBD1 (5 bases). Deletions cut 7 bases from V and 2 bases from J, with 15 bases between. The CDR3 is 15 residues long. Per the germline V gene, CDR1 is SEHNR and CDR2 is FQNEAQ (reference sequence). The DNA for the CDR3 is TGTGCCAGCACCACTGGGGGGTTTCCTGGAAACACCATATATTTT. Translation gives CASTTGGFPGNTIYF.

The rearrangement joins TRBV6-5 to TRBJ2-5, with TRBD2 identical over 8 bases. CDR1 is MNHEY and CDR2 is SVGAGI in the germline V gene. V dropped 8 bases and J dropped 1; count of bases not matched to a gene: 3. The CDR3 consists of 13 residues. CDR3 region: CASWREAQETQYF. CDR3 in DNA: TGTGCCAGCTGGCGGGAGGCCCAAGAGACCCAGTACTTC.

As DNA, the CDR3 is TGCGCCAGCAGCCACCGAAGTCCCGGGACTAGCGGGAGGGGCACAGATACGCAGTATTTT. It encodes CASSHRSPGTSGRGTDTQYF. This sequence joins TRBV4-1 and TRBJ2-3, with TRBD2 matching 16 bases. In germline, CDR1 is MGHRA, CDR2 YSYEKL. The CDR3 is 20 amino acids. After removal of 3 bases from V and 1 base from J, the junction contained 10 bases not matched to a gene.

V and J are TRBV27 and TRBJ2-7; 8 bases match TRBD1. V lost 6 bases, J lost 0 bases, and 10 bases stayed unmatched. In germline, CDR1 is MNHEY, CDR2 SMNVEV (reference sequence). This CDR3 is built from 16 residues. As DNA, the CDR3 is TGTGCCAGCAGACCCCGACAGGGGTGGGCCTCCTACGAGCAGTACTTC. Translated, it gives CASRPRQGWASYEQYF.

V and J are TRBV7-9 and TRBJ1-6, with D perhaps matching TRBD1 (5 bases). The germline CDR1 and CDR2 sequences are SEHNR and FQNEAQ (reference sequence). CDR3 size: 14 residues. The V end was cut by 5 bases, the J end by 7 bases, with 12 bases between. This CDR3 reads CASSPWGENSPLHF. DNA for the CDR3: TGTGCCAGCAGCCCGTGGGGGGAAAATTCACCCCTCCACTTT.

This chain links TRBV12-3 or TRBV12-4 with TRBJ2-7; D is perhaps TRBD1 (6 bases). The V end lost 6 bases, the J end lost 7 bases, and 16 bases lay between the germline ends. CDR3 length: 13 amino acids. The CDR3, as DNA: TGTGCCAGCAGGGGGGACAACGACTTTGAGCAGTACTTC. It codes for CASRGDNDFEQYF.

V and J are TRBV6-5 and TRBJ1-1; a weak D match, TRBD1 (6 bases). Trimming removed 2 bases at V and 6 bases at J, with 10 bases between. The CDR3 is made up of 13 amino acids. Looked up from germline, CDR1 is MNHEY and CDR2 is SVGAGI. The CDR3 reads CASSYAQGSEAFF. In nucleotides, the CDR3 is TGTGCCAGCAGTTACGCACAGGGCTCTGAAGCTTTCTTT.

This chain's CDR3 is CASSDARGDVQPQHF. In DNA form, the CDR3 reads TGTGCCAGCAGTGACGCCAGGGGGGACGTCCAGCCCCAGCATTTT. This sequence joins TRBV2 and TRBJ1-5; 7 nucleotides align to TRBD1. The J segment lost 7 bases and the V segment lost 3 bases, leaving 9 bases of the junction unmatched. Germline-derived CDR1 and CDR2 are SNHLY and FYNNEI. The CDR3 totals 15 residues.

The chain links TRBV5-6 to TRBJ2-1; possibly TRBD2 for D (5 bases). Germline V gene lookup returns CDR1 SGHDT and CDR2 YYEEEE. V was pared by 2 bases and J by 0 bases, with 6 bases between. This CDR3 has 14 residues. CDR3 DNA: TGTGCCAGCAGCTTAAGCGGCTCCTACAATGAGCAGTTCTTC. It codes for CASSLSGSYNEQFF.

Here the CDR3 reads CAWQTGDGYTF. CDR3 in DNA: TGTGCCTGGCAGACCGGGGATGGCTACACCTTC. This rearrangement joins TRBV30 to TRBJ1-2; D is ambiguous. The CDR3 totals 11 residues. With 5 bases removed from V and 6 bases from J, the gap between germline ends came to 10 bases. From germline, CDR1 is GTSNPN and CDR2 SVGIG (reference sequence).

This CDR3 reads CASLSGTLLFYGYTF. The CDR3 DNA follows: TGTGCCAGCCTGTCCGGGACTCTCCTTTTCTATGGCTACACCTTC. The chain has TRBV28 and TRBJ1-2; D is possibly TRBD1 (5 bases). Between the trimmed V and J ends, which lost 8 bases and 4 bases, there was a span of 20 bases. The CDR3 loop spans 15 amino acids. Germline V gene data show CDR1 as MDHEN and CDR2 as SYDVKM.

CDR3 sequence reads: CASQFPGELFF. The CDR3 region has the DNA TGTGCCAGCCAATTCCCCGGGGAGCTGTTTTTT. The V and J genes are TRBV2 and TRBJ2-2; no reliable D call. Germline V CDR1 and CDR2: SNHLY, FYNNEI. Trimming removed 8 bases from V and 6 bases from J, with 7 bases in between. The CDR3 consists of 11 residues.

This clone was counted once. The chain recombines TRBV11-2 with TRBJ1-1; 9 positions agree with TRBD1. The CDR3 loop spans 14 amino acids. Germline V lookup: CDR1 SGHAT, CDR2 FQNNGV. V lost 1 base, J lost 7 bases, and 4 bases stayed unmatched. CDR3 sequence (DNA): TGTGCCAGCAGCTTAGGGACAGGGGATTTTGAAGCTTTCTTT. Translating gives CASSLGTGDFEAFF.